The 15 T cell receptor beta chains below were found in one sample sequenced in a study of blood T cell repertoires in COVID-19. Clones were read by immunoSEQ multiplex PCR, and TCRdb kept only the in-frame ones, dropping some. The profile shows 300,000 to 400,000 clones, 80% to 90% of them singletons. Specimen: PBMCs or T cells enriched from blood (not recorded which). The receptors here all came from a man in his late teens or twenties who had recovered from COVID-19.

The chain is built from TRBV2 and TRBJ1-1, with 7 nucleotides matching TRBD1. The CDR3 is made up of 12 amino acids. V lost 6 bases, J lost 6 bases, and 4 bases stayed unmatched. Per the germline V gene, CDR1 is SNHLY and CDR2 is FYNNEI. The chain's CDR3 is CASSVGGPEAFF. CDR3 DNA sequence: TGTGCCAGCAGCGTAGGGGGCCCTGAAGCTTTCTTT.

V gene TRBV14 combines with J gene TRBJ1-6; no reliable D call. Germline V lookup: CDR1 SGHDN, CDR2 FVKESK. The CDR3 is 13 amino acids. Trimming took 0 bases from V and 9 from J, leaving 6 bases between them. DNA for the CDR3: TGTGCCAGCAGCCAAGAGAGAGGTTCACCCCTCCACTTT. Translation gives CASSQERGSPLHF.

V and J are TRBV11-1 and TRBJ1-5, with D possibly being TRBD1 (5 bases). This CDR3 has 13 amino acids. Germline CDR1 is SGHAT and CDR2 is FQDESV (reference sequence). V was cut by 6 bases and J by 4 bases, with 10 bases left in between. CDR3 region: CASSPDRNQPQHF. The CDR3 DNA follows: TGTGCCAGCAGTCCCGACAGAAATCAGCCCCAGCATTTT. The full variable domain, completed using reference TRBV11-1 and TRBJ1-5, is EAEVAQSPRYKITEKSQAVAFWCDPISGHATLYWYRQILGQGPELLVQFQDESVVDDSQLPKDRFSAERLKGVDSTLKIQPAELGDSAMYLCASSPDRNQPQHFGDGTRLSIL.

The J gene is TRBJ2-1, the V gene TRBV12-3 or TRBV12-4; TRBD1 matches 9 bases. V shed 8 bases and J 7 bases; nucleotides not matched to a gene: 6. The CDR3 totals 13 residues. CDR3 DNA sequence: TGTGCCAGCGGTAGGACAGGGGTGAATGAGCAGTTCTTC. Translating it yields CASGRTGVNEQFF.

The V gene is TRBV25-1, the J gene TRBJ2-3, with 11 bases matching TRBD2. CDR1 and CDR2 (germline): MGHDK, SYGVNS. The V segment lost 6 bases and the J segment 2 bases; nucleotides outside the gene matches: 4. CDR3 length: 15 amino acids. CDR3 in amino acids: CASSSSGGLTDTQYF. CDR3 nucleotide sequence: TGTGCCAGCAGCTCTAGCGGGGGGCTCACAGATACGCAGTATTTT.

CDR3 DNA: TGTGCCAGCAGCTTAGTCACTAGCGGGACGGAGCAGTTCTTC. It specifies CASSLVTSGTEQFF. The V call is TRBV7-2, the J call TRBJ2-1; 10 bases map to TRBD2. J was trimmed by 10 bases and V by 1 base; bases with no gene match: 4. The germline V gene encodes CDR1 SGHTA and CDR2 FQGNSA. CDR3 length: 14 amino acids.

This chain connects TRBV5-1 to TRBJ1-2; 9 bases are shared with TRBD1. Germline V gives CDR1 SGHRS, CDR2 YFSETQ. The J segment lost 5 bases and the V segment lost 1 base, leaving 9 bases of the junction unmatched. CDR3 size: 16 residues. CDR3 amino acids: CASSLYRGRIGYGYTF. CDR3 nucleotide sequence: TGCGCCAGCAGCTTGTACAGGGGGCGTATAGGGTATGGCTACACCTTC.

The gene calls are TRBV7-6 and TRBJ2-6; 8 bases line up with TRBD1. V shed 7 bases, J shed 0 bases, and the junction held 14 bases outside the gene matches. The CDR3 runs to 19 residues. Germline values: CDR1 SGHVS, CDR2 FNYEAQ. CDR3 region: CASTAGQGIPRSGANVLTF. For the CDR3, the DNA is TGTGCCAGCACCGCTGGACAGGGTATCCCCCGCTCTGGGGCCAACGTCCTGACTTTC.

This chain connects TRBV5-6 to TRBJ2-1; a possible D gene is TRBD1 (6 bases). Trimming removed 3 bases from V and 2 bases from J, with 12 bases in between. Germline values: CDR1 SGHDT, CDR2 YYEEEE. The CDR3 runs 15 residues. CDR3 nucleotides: TGTGCCAGCAGCTCAACAGGGTTCCCCTACAATGAGCAGTTCTTC. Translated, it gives CASSSTGFPYNEQFF.

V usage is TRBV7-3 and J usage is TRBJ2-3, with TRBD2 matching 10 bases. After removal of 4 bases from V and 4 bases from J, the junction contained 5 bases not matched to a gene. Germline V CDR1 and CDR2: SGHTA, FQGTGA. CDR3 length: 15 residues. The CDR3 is CASSSGLAMSDTQYF. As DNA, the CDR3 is TGTGCCAGCAGCTCGGGACTAGCGATGTCAGATACGCAGTATTTT.

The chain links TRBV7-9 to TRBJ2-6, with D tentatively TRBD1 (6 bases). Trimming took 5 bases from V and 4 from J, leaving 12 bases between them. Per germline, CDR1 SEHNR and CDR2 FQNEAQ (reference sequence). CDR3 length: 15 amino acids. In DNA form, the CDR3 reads TGTGCCAGCAGCGCCCAGGGGCCCGGGGCCAACGTCCTGACTTTC. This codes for CASSAQGPGANVLTF.

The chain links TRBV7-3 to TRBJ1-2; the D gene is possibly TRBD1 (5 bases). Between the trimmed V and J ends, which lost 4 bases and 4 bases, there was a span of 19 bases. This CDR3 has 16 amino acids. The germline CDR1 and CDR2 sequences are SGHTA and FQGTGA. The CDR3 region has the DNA TGTGCCAGCAGCTACCGCAATCAAACAGGTCTCTATGGCTACACCTTC. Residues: CASSYRNQTGLYGYTF.

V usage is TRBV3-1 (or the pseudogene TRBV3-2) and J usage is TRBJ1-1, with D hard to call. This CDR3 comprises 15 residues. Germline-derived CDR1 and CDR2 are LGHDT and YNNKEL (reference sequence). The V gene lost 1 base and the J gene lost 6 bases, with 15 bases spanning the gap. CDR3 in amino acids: CASSQASGFGSEAFF. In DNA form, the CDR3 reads TGTGCCAGCAGCCAAGCGTCCGGGTTCGGGTCTGAAGCTTTCTTT.

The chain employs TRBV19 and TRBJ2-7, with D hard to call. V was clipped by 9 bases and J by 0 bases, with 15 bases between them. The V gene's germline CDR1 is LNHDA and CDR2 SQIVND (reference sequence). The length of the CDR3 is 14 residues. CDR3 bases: TGTGCCAGCAGTCGTCAGCGTAGCTCCTACGAGCAGTACTTC. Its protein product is CASSRQRSSYEQYF.

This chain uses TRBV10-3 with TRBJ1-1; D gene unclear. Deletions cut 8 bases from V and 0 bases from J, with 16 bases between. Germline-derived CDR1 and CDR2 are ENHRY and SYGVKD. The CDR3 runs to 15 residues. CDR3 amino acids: CAIVPSLGMNTEAFF. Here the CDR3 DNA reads TGTGCCATCGTCCCGAGTCTAGGCATGAACACTGAAGCTTTCTTT.